These 31 T cell receptor beta chains originate from one sample sequenced in a study of blood T cell repertoires in COVID-19. TCRdb's table, derived via immunoSEQ multiplex PCR, lists solely in-frame clones and lacks some. The data show more than 250,000 clones, approximately 84% seen once. Source material: PBMCs or T cells enriched from blood (not recorded which). These receptors were collected from a woman aged 18-29 years who had recovered from COVID-19.

The genes are TRBV27 and TRBJ1-1; 9 bases line up with TRBD1. Per the germline V gene, CDR1 is MNHEY and CDR2 is SMNVEV (reference sequence). Trimming took 5 bases from V and 8 from J; bases not matched to a gene: 6. The CDR3 is 13 amino acids. This CDR3 reads CASSTNRGQEAFF. CDR3 DNA: TGTGCCAGCAGTACCAACAGGGGGCAAGAAGCTTTCTTT.

A few counts support this clone. For the CDR3, the DNA is TGTGCCAGCAGCTTAGGCGGTAGCGGGGGTTCCTACGAGCAGTACTTC. Residues: CASSLGGSGGSYEQYF. The chain is built from TRBV7-8 and TRBJ2-7; TRBD2 matches at 9 bases. The CDR3 runs 16 residues. With V trimmed by 1 base and J by 1 base, 5 bases remained unmatched. Germline V lookup: CDR1 SGHVS, CDR2 FQNEAQ.

In this sample, this clone turned up a few times. This chain's CDR3 is CASREGWGTEAFF. CDR3 sequence (DNA): TGTGCCAGCAGGGAGGGGTGGGGCACTGAAGCTTTCTTT. The rearrangement links TRBV2 to TRBJ1-1, with a possible D match to TRBD1 (5 bases). V was cut by 6 bases and J by 4 bases, with 12 bases left in between. CDR1 is SNHLY, CDR2 FYNNEI, per germline. This CDR3 is 13 amino acids long.

The chain joins TRBV3-1 (or the pseudogene TRBV3-2) to TRBJ2-5; D possibly corresponds to TRBD1 (6 bases). Trimming left V 2 bases short and J 2 bases short, with 9 bases between. Per germline, CDR1 LGHDT and CDR2 YNNKEL (reference sequence). This CDR3 spans 14 amino acids. CDR3 DNA: TGTGCCAGCAGCCAACGAGGGGGTCAAGAGACCCAGTACTTC. It specifies CASSQRGGQETQYF.

As DNA, the CDR3 is TGCGCCAGCAGGGCTAGCGATCTCCAAGAGACCCAGTACTTC. Amino acids: CASRASDLQETQYF. The chain recombines TRBV5-1 with TRBJ2-5; D may be TRBD2 (6 bases). In germline, CDR1 is SGHRS, CDR2 YFSETQ. This CDR3 region has 14 residues. Trimming removed 5 bases at V and 1 base at J, with 12 bases between.

The V gene is TRBV10-3, the J gene TRBJ2-5; TRBD2 agrees at 9 bases. This CDR3 contains 16 residues. Germline-derived CDR1 and CDR2 are ENHRY and SYGVKD. Losses at the gene ends were 0 bases for V and 1 base for J; bases not matched to a gene: 3. The CDR3 loop reads CAISESKAGGQETQYF. Written as DNA, the CDR3 is TGTGCCATCAGTGAGTCAAAAGCGGGGGGCCAAGAGACCCAGTACTTC.

The chain carries TRBV3-1 (or the pseudogene TRBV3-2) and TRBJ1-4; TRBD1 matches at 7 bases. Germline lookup yields CDR1 LGHDT and CDR2 YNNKEL (reference sequence). The trim removed 3 bases at V and 9 bases at J, leaving 16 bases unmatched. This CDR3 is built from 17 residues. The CDR3 sequence is CASSHETGLLGLKKLFF. The DNA of the CDR3 is TGTGCCAGCAGCCACGAGACAGGGCTCCTAGGTCTGAAAAAACTGTTTTTT.

This chain connects TRBV4-2 to TRBJ2-7; 10 positions agree with TRBD1. The CDR3 is 15 residues long. Trimming took 4 bases from V and 2 from J; bases not matched to a gene: 5. In germline, CDR1 is LGHNA, CDR2 YNFKEQ. The CDR3 is CASSPGTGDAYEQYF. The CDR3 region has the DNA TGTGCCAGCAGCCCCGGGACAGGGGATGCCTACGAGCAGTACTTC.

This chain joins TRBV6-5 and TRBJ2-4; D possibly corresponds to TRBD2 (6 bases). From germline, CDR1 is MNHEY and CDR2 SVGAGI. V lost 7 bases and J 3 bases, leaving 10 bases between the germline ends. The CDR3 runs to 13 residues. The CDR3 protein is CASKPGDKNIQYF. The CDR3, as DNA: TGTGCCAGCAAACCGGGGGACAAAAACATTCAGTACTTC.

V and J are TRBV2 and TRBJ1-6; 7 nucleotides line up with TRBD1. This CDR3 is 15 amino acids long. J lost 6 bases, V lost 3 bases, and 5 bases had no gene match. Germline assignment: CDR1 SNHLY and CDR2 FYNNEI. The CDR3 sequence is CASSEAGQTNSPLHF. The CDR3 region has the DNA TGTGCCAGCAGTGAGGCGGGACAGACTAATTCACCCCTCCACTTT.

The chain recombines TRBV5-1 with TRBJ1-6, with 8 bases aligning to TRBD1. The junction had 9 bases not matched to a gene; V was cut back by 2 bases and J by 17 bases. The CDR3 spans 13 residues. Germline values: CDR1 SGHRS, CDR2 YFSETQ. As DNA, the CDR3 is TGCGCCAGCAGCTTACGCGGGACAGGTCCCTTCCACTTT. Amino acid sequence: CASSLRGTGPFHF.

The V call is TRBV28, the J call TRBJ2-7; 7 bases line up with TRBD2. CDR1 and CDR2 from the germline V gene are MDHEN and SYDVKM. J gave up 4 bases and V 6 bases, and 9 bases lay outside the gene matches. The CDR3 is 14 amino acids. The CDR3 DNA sequence: TGTGCCAGCAGACCCTTCGGGACTATTTACGAGCAGTACTTC. Its translation is CASRPFGTIYEQYF.

The CDR3 reads CASSLGQGNEQFF. DNA for the CDR3: TGTGCCAGCAGCTTGGGCCAGGGCAATGAGCAGTTCTTC. The chain is built from TRBV6-6 and TRBJ2-1, with D possibly TRBD1 on 5 matching bases. In germline, CDR1 is MNHNY, CDR2 SVGAGI (reference sequence). The CDR3 loop spans 13 amino acids. The germline V and J ends were trimmed by 6 bases and 6 bases, with 12 bases remaining between them.

The chain combines TRBV7-8 with TRBJ2-1; 10 bases align to TRBD2. The germline V gene has CDR1 SGHVS and CDR2 FQNEAQ. The CDR3 is 15 amino acids. The V gene end was trimmed by 3 bases and the J gene end by 10 bases; junction bases not matched to a gene: 9. The CDR3 sequence: CASSFGSSGSGEQFF. The CDR3 DNA is TGTGCCAGCAGCTTTGGGTCTAGCGGGAGTGGCGAGCAGTTCTTC.

CDR3 bases: TGTGCCAGCTCACCACTAGGGGGAACGGAAAAACTGTTTTTT. It encodes CASSPLGGTEKLFF. The J gene is TRBJ1-4, the V gene TRBV18; possibly TRBD1 for D (6 bases). Germline CDR1 is KGHSH and CDR2 is LQKENI. The germline V and J ends were trimmed by 1 base and 8 bases, with 11 bases remaining between them. This CDR3 has 14 amino acids.

J is TRBJ1-1 and V is TRBV5-1; 7 nucleotides align to TRBD1. The V gene's germline CDR1 is SGHRS and CDR2 YFSETQ. The CDR3 length is 14 residues. Trimming took 5 bases from V and 0 from J; bases not matched to a gene: 4. CDR3: CASRGTDLNTEAFF. In DNA, the CDR3 is TGCGCCAGCAGAGGGACAGATCTGAACACTGAAGCTTTCTTT.

This clone appeared once. The rearrangement uses TRBV9 and TRBJ2-3, with 7 bases matching TRBD2. Trimming removed 4 bases from V and 3 bases from J; junction bases left unmatched: 5. Germline CDR1 is SGDLS and CDR2 is YYNGEE. The CDR3 extends over 14 amino acids. As DNA, the CDR3 is TGTGCCAGCAGCCCAAGGGAGGGGACAGATACGCAGTATTTT. Translated, it gives CASSPREGTDTQYF.

The chain is built from TRBV28 and TRBJ2-1; D is undetermined. Germline values: CDR1 MDHEN, CDR2 SYDVKM. This CDR3 contains 12 residues. Trimming removed 5 bases at V and 7 bases at J, with 9 bases between. The CDR3 DNA reads TGTGCCAGCAGTCCAGTGTGGAATGAGCAGTTCTTC. It yields the protein CASSPVWNEQFF.

The chain couples TRBV28 to TRBJ1-2; 7 nucleotides align to TRBD1. Germline assignment: CDR1 MDHEN and CDR2 SYDVKM. V was clipped by 6 bases and J by 8 bases; unmatched bases: 9. The CDR3 is made up of 13 amino acids. CDR3 nucleotides: TGTGCCAGCAGCCTCGGACAGGAGATCGGCTACACCTTC. This codes for CASSLGQEIGYTF.

This chain links TRBV6-6 with TRBJ1-4; the D gene is possibly TRBD1 (5 bases). CDR3 size: 12 residues. Germline V gene sequence: CDR1 MNHNY, CDR2 SVGAGI (reference sequence). Trimming shortened V by 0 bases and J by 12 bases, and 8 bases separated the two germline ends. CDR3 loop: CASSYSIGELFF. Written as DNA, the CDR3 is TGTGCCAGCAGTTACTCGATAGGGGAACTGTTTTTT.

The gene calls are TRBV2 and TRBJ1-4, with 7 bases aligning to TRBD1. Trimming removed 4 bases from V and 8 bases from J; junction bases left unmatched: 4. This CDR3 is built from 13 residues. In germline, CDR1 is SNHLY, CDR2 FYNNEI. The chain's CDR3 is CASSVTGLEKLFF. The CDR3 DNA sequence: TGTGCCAGCAGTGTGACAGGGTTAGAAAAACTGTTTTTT.

The rearrangement links TRBV28 to TRBJ2-7; possible D gene TRBD1, 5 bases. The V gene lost 2 bases and the J gene lost 4 bases, with 15 bases spanning the gap. This CDR3 contains 15 residues. Germline values: CDR1 MDHEN, CDR2 SYDVKM. The CDR3 region is CASSLPDTDGYEQYF. Written as DNA, the CDR3 is TGTGCCAGCAGTTTACCGGACACCGACGGTTACGAGCAGTACTTC.

This chain links TRBV7-9 with TRBJ1-1; maybe TRBD1 (5 bases). CDR3 length: 14 residues. In germline, CDR1 is SEHNR, CDR2 FQNEAQ (reference sequence). V gave up 1 base and J gave up 2 bases, with 8 bases separating them. CDR3 in DNA: TGTGCCAGCAGCTTAGGACAGATCAACACTGAAGCTTTCTTT. It is translated as CASSLGQINTEAFF.

This clone appeared a few times. The genes are TRBV10-3 and TRBJ1-6; possibly TRBD1 for D (6 bases). The V gene lost 0 bases and the J gene lost 9 bases, with 15 bases spanning the gap. This CDR3 region has 16 residues. Germline CDR1 ENHRY, CDR2 SYGVKD. Here the CDR3 reads CAISESKGQFGSPLHF. CDR3 nucleotide sequence: TGTGCCATCAGTGAGTCGAAGGGACAATTCGGTTCACCCCTCCACTTT.

The rearrangement links TRBV7-9 to TRBJ2-7; 10 nucleotides match TRBD1. Trimming cost V 5 bases and J 2 bases; bases outside gene matches: 9. The CDR3 has 16 amino acids. CDR1 and CDR2 from the germline V gene are SEHNR and FQNEAQ (reference sequence). The CDR3 loop reads CASSPLDGTGAYEQYF. In DNA form, the CDR3 reads TGTGCCAGCAGCCCCCTTGACGGGACAGGGGCCTACGAGCAGTACTTC.

The V gene is TRBV6-5, the J gene TRBJ2-7; D is ambiguous. Trimming removed 5 bases at V and 2 bases at J, with 7 bases between. This CDR3 has 12 amino acids. CDR1 and CDR2 from the germline V gene are MNHEY and SVGAGI. The CDR3: CASSTEPYEQYF. The CDR3, as DNA: TGTGCCAGCAGTACTGAGCCCTACGAGCAGTACTTC.

The J gene is TRBJ2-3, the V gene TRBV18; D is unresolved. V was trimmed by 3 bases and J by 2 bases, leaving 24 bases between them. Germline V gene data show CDR1 as KGHSH and CDR2 as LQKENI. This CDR3 has 19 amino acids. The CDR3 DNA reads TGTGCCAGCTCACCTTACCGGGTGGTGAATGCGTCGGCCACAGATACGCAGTATTTT. Translated, it gives CASSPYRVVNASATDTQYF.

J is TRBJ2-5 and V is TRBV27; 10 bases are a match to TRBD2. This CDR3 contains 15 residues. CDR1 is MNHEY and CDR2 is SMNVEV in the germline V gene (reference sequence). With 3 bases clipped from V and 2 bases from J, the junction kept 3 bases outside the gene matches. As DNA, the CDR3 is TGTGCCAGCAGTTTGTATAGCGGGAGGCAAGAGACCCAGTACTTC. Protein product: CASSLYSGRQETQYF.

The chain uses TRBV7-2 and TRBJ2-7; a possible D gene is TRBD1 (6 bases). Trimming removed 3 bases at V and 7 bases at J, with 13 bases between. Germline V lookup: CDR1 SGHTA, CDR2 FQGNSA. The CDR3 contains 13 residues. The CDR3 loop reads CASSFLQGQEQYF. The CDR3 DNA reads as TGTGCCAGCAGCTTTTTACAGGGTCAGGAGCAGTACTTC.

V is TRBV14 and J is TRBJ1-1, with D unresolved. The CDR3 is made up of 15 amino acids. Trimming stripped 1 base from V and 0 bases from J, with 9 bases between. Germline assignment: CDR1 SGHDN and CDR2 FVKESK. CDR3 protein: CASSQGAPMNTEAFF. DNA for the CDR3: TGTGCCAGCAGCCAAGGTGCACCTATGAACACTGAAGCTTTCTTT.

The chain combines TRBV5-1 with TRBJ1-1, with TRBD1 matching over 8 bases. The J segment lost 7 bases and the V segment lost 6 bases, leaving 11 bases of the junction unmatched. The CDR3 extends over 14 amino acids. Looked up from germline, CDR1 is SGHRS and CDR2 is YFSETQ. The chain's CDR3 is CASKLRDRFHEAFF. In nucleotides, the CDR3 is TGCGCCAGCAAACTTCGGGACAGGTTCCATGAAGCTTTCTTT.